This passage covers 10 T cell receptor beta chains from one sample sequenced in a study of blood T cells in healthy people across ages. Then a second PCR, running about 6 to 12 cycles, was carried out with a sample-barcoded 5' primer and a J-beta primer mix. TCRdb re-called the 5' RACE reads with MiXCR, one entry per CDR3 protein. The table lists roughly 790,000 distinct CDR3 sequences, around 46% of them singletons, with 20% to 25% in the top ten. Sequenced material: blood. These receptors were obtained from a woman aged 60-75 years in good health.

This clonotype was seen only a few times. This sequence joins TRBV12-3 or TRBV12-4 and TRBJ1-2; 7 nucleotides agree with TRBD1. This CDR3 has 14 residues. With 6 bases clipped from V and 5 bases from J, the junction kept 9 bases outside the gene matches. The CDR3 loop is CASRSSEGAYGYTF. The DNA of the CDR3 is TGTGCCAGCAGATCGTCGGAGGGGGCATATGGCTACACCTTC.

V gene TRBV12-3 or TRBV12-4 combines with J gene TRBJ2-3; 8 nucleotides line up with TRBD2. The CDR3 runs to 16 residues. The V segment lost 4 bases and the J segment 3 bases; nucleotides outside the gene matches: 9. The CDR3 nucleotides are TGTGCCAGCAGTTCTTCACAGCGGGGGCCAACAGATACGCAGTATTTT. Translation gives CASSSSQRGPTDTQYF.

In this sample, this clonotype turned up a few times. The chain links TRBV7-2 to TRBJ1-2; D ambiguous. CDR1 and CDR2 from the germline V gene are SGHTA and FQGNSA. Trimming cost V 3 bases and J 1 base, with 9 bases left between them. The CDR3 runs 14 residues. CDR3 nucleotides: TGTGCCAGCAGCTTCCTACAACTTAACTATGGCTACACCTTC. It yields the protein CASSFLQLNYGYTF.

The chain carries TRBV20-1 and TRBJ2-5, with TRBD2 identical over 9 bases. The CDR3 covers 14 residues. Losses at the gene ends were 2 bases for V and 1 base for J; bases not matched to a gene: 2. Germline CDR1 reads DFQATT; CDR2 reads SNEGSKA (reference sequence). The CDR3 is CSARRREGQETQYF. The CDR3 nucleotides read TGCAGTGCTAGACGGCGGGAGGGCCAAGAGACCCAGTACTTC.

The V gene is TRBV18, the J gene TRBJ1-1, with 7 bases fitting TRBD1. Trimming at V came to 1 base and at J to 2 bases, leaving 10 bases not matched to a gene. CDR3 length: 17 residues. The V gene's germline CDR1 is KGHSH and CDR2 LQKENI. This CDR3 is CASSPQTSTGINTEAFF. CDR3 DNA: TGTGCCAGCTCACCACAAACTTCGACAGGGATAAACACTGAAGCTTTCTTT.

The rearrangement links TRBV6-1 to TRBJ1-4; a possible D gene is TRBD1 (5 bases). V lost 4 bases and J lost 8, with 8 bases in between. The CDR3 is 12 amino acids. Per the germline V gene, CDR1 is MNHNS and CDR2 is SASEGT. The CDR3 coding sequence is TGTGCCAGCAGTGCCCGACAGGAAAAACTGTTTTTT. It codes for CASSARQEKLFF.

The rearrangement links TRBV3-1 to TRBJ2-3, with TRBD1 matching over 8 bases. CDR1 LGHDT and CDR2 YNNKEL come from the germline V gene (reference sequence). The ends lost 3 bases at V and 6 bases at J; junction bases unmatched: 14. This CDR3 has 17 residues. For the CDR3, the DNA is TGTGCCAGCAGCCATCCCGGACAGGGCGGGTGGGGGGATACGCAGTATTTT. Protein: CASSHPGQGGWGDTQYF.

Details on this clonotype: Being one base from a much bigger clone, this may be a read error. The chain links TRBV28 to TRBJ2-1; possibly TRBD2 for D (6 bases). CDR1 and CDR2 from the germline V gene are MDHEN and SYDVKM. V was pared by 6 bases and J by 11 bases, with 17 bases between. This CDR3 is built from 13 residues. DNA for the CDR3: TGTGCCAGCAGCCTCGGGGACGGGAGACAGCAGTTCTTC. This encodes CASSLGDGRQQFF.

This rearrangement joins TRBV5-5 to TRBJ2-3; 7 bases match TRBD1. CDR1 and CDR2 (germline): SGHKS, YYEKEE (reference sequence). CDR3 length: 16 amino acids. The V gene end was trimmed by 0 bases and the J gene end by 5 bases; junction bases not matched to a gene: 9. Written as DNA, the CDR3 is TGTGCCAGCAGCTTGGGCTCAGGGACAGCCCAAGATACGCAGTATTTT. This gives the protein CASSLGSGTAQDTQYF.

This sequence joins TRBV14 and TRBJ1-3, with unresolved D. This CDR3 has 15 residues. Germline V gene lookup returns CDR1 SGHDN and CDR2 FVKESK. The V end lost 1 base, the J end lost 0 bases, and 7 bases lay between the germline ends. CDR3 protein: CASSQGRFSGNTIYF. In DNA form, the CDR3 reads TGTGCCAGCAGCCAAGGACGCTTCTCTGGAAACACCATATATTTT.